This T cell receptor (beta chain) was obtained from a study of human T cells and chemical hapten exposure (dated by TCRdb to about 2021). For the study in its entirety: Libraries were pooled for sequencing, and variation in per-sample TCR yields was attributed mainly to small differences in library volumes within the pool. In alopecia patients, the study followed how the peripheral blood TCR repertoire changed in vivo over primary and secondary sensitization to diphenylcyclopropenone (DPC), a hapten.

This clonotype has a handful of counts. What antigen it recognizes has not been identified. No per-base quality is available; no much larger clone lies one base away. Total RNA was isolated from unfractionated whole blood collected in Tempus Blood RNA tubes. A few healthy volunteers acted as controls for TCR sequencing and had blood drawn at day 0, 2 weeks and 6 weeks. During library preparation, unique molecular identifiers were attached to individual cDNA molecules so that TCRs could be counted quantitatively and reproducibly. Both TCR alpha and TCR beta chains were sequenced from each blood RNA sample. The authors' pipeline ran thus. Samples had a median of roughly 87,000 TCRs, with a range from about 23,224 to 750,000. The Decombinator software suite was used to annotate V, J and CDR3 in the TCR reads. To make PS versus PT1 abundance plots, every sample was subsampled to the same number of TCRs (28,000). Expanded TCRs were defined as absent before sensitization and observed at least eight times at the 2-week time point. TCRdb trimmed the raw reads at Q25, called clones with MiXCR and kept productive beta chains. Rows matching on CDR3 protein sequence are summarized as one entry with the most common DNA and genes. It is TCRdb's table, rather than the study itself, that gives the V and J calls and clone size. The sample table holds 100,000 to 150,000 distinct CDR3 sequences, of which over 6.5% were seen once. The ten largest clones represent 1.3% to 1.5% of the sample.

The CDR3 starts with the cysteine, ends with the phenylalanine, and has 18 residues. CDR3 DNA is the only sequence kept; it has 54 bases, read in frame from the first base. The germline V gene (reference sequence) yields MNHEY for CDR1 and SMNVEV for CDR2. The junction shows trimming of 3 bases on V and 0 bases on J, plus 20 bases between the germline ends. What the work shows at the level of the full study, not this receptor alone: DPC sensitization did not change how many TCRs were above 1 in 1000 frequency, and no evidence was found of alterations in global repertoire structure. After repeated subsampling, the strength of the expansion versus patch-test correlation and the threshold at which it became significant changed.

The sequence was obtained from a human donor in good health. Some clones in this sample may be carry-over from other donors' samples. Donor details come from another sample of the same person, matched by shared clones. The sequence joins TRBV27 to TRBJ1-1; the D segment cannot be called with confidence. Sequencing used whole blood. The CDR3 reads as follows: CASSFRAGRSNMNTEAFF. The DNA sequence is as follows: TGTGCCAGCAGTTTTCGCGCCGGCAGGAGTAATATGAACACTGAAGCTTTCTTT.